This TCR beta chain is from a study of CD8 T cells in Susac syndrome. Study conclusions and caveats: As acknowledged by the study, its TCR sequencing and HLA analysis included a relatively small number of individuals.

With random hexamers, reverse transcription was performed on about 0.45 to 1 ug of RNA. The amplification used immunoSEQ multiplex PCR on TCR beta CDR3; it spanned 54 Vbeta and 13 Jbeta. Via MiXCR, TCRdb re-called the immunoSEQ multiplex PCR reads, giving one row per CDR3 protein. This sample yields about 430,000 distinct CDR3 sequences, of which more than 70% are seen a single time; about 0.12% belongs to the top ten. Only one count was recorded for this clonotype. Its cognate antigen is unknown. V was trimmed by 1 base and J by 1 base, leaving 10 bases between them. The CDR3 extends over 15 amino acids. Germline loops: CDR1 SEHNR, CDR2 FQNEAQ (reference sequence). The study sequenced TCR beta in blood CD8+ and CD4+ T cells. Negative isolation yielded the CD8+ and CD4+ T cells, while FACS enriched the TEMRA cells.

Source material: CD8+ T cells from PBMCs. This TCR was sampled from a human donor with multiple sclerosis. The rearrangement links TRBV7-9 to TRBJ1-1, with D perhaps TRBD1 (6 bases). The CDR3 reads CASSLVAGANTEAFF. CDR3 nucleotides: TGTGCCAGCAGCTTAGTGGCAGGGGCGAACACTGAAGCTTTCTTT.